The text below deals with one TCR beta chain. Its specificity is unknown. V was pared by 2 bases and J by 8 bases, with 4 bases of the junction left unmatched. The germline V gene has CDR1 SEHNR and CDR2 FQNEAQ (reference sequence). The CDR3 contains 15 residues. This entry is derived from a study of shared clonotypes between healthy human individuals. Study-level information: CD8 memory received one plate per donor, CD8 naive two, CD4 memory three and CD4 naive three.

Selected positively for CCR7 and CD45RO-negative, naive CD8 cells excluded terminally differentiated effector memory CD45RA+ cells. Everyone who donated was a Caucasian adult who lived in Nashville, Tennessee. Authors' analysis steps: From ImmunoSEQ came sequences covering only the junction and carrying no quality scores, so filtering differed. Profiled with immunoSEQ multiplex PCR; TCRdb holds only in-frame clones, not every one. V and J calls and clone size are those listed in that table; D and trimming were worked out from the DNA. This table has approximately 2,200,000 clones, just over 90% appearing once. Notes on the study in general: Among the subsets, naive ones generally showed larger estimated richness than memory ones.

The specimen was naive CD8+ T cells from PBMCs. The sequence derives from a young man in good health. Some clones in this sample may be carry-over from other donors' samples. The chain recombines TRBV7-9 with TRBJ2-1; 12 bases map to TRBD2. For the CDR3, the DNA is TGTGCCAGCAGCTTACTAGCGGGAGGGCCCTATGAGCAGTTCTTC. It is translated as CASSLLAGGPYEQFF. Looking up the rest from reference TRBV7-9 and TRBJ2-1 gives the full variable domain: DTGVSQNPRHKITKRGQNVTFRCDPISEHNRLYWYRQTLGQGPEFLTYFQNEAQLEKSRLLSDRFSAERPKGSFSTLEIQRTEQGDSAMYLCASSLLAGGPYEQFFGPGTRLTVL.